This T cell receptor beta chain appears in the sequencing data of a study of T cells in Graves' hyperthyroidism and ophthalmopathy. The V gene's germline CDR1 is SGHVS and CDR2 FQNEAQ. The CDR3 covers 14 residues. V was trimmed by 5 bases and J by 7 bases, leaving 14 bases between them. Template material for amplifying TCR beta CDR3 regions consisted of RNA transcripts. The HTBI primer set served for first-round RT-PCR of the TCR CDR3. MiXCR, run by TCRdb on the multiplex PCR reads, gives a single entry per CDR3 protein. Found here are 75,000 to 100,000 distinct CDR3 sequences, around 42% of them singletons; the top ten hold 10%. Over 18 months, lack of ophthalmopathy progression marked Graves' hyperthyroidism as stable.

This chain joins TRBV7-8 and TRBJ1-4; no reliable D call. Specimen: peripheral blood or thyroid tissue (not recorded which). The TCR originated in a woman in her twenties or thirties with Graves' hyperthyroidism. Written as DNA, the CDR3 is TGTGCCAGCAGCGATATGGCAGAGGGTGAAAAACTGTTTTTT. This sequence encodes CASSDMAEGEKLFF.